This T cell receptor beta chain is drawn from a study of identical twins (dated by TCRdb to the mid-2010s). With regard to the full study: TCR alpha and beta repertoires from monozygotic twins, unrelated adults of various ages and cord blood were deep-sequenced to test whether fetal clonotypes persist. To rule out contamination, replicate twin experiments were performed at different times with different library preparation protocols.

Library creation used 5' RACE. The run used an Illumina HiSeq 2000. A universal primer binding site was added through template switching, and the final cDNA carried a unique molecular identifier so that TCR cDNA molecules could be counted accurately. Specific primers in the conserved constant-segment region were used to synthesize first-strand cDNA for TCR alpha and beta chains. To control for contamination, each cDNA library was double barcoded with a SMART-Mk sample barcode plus Illumina barcodes. TruSeq adapter sequences and Illumina sample barcodes were added in two successive PCR steps. The Illumina HiSeq platform was used with custom primers to sequence TCR alpha and beta cDNA libraries. The paper's data handling went like this. MiGEC was used to process raw reads and extract unique molecular identifiers, and MiXCR was used to find CDR3 positions. For each individual, recombination models were inferred using an EM algorithm with the repgenHMM and IGoR tools. Shared clonotypes were analyzed with the tcR package in R, and sharing was normalized by the product of cloneset sizes. To study raw recombination without the effects of thymic and clonal selection, out-of-frame nonproductive sequences were analyzed. The public reads were quality trimmed at Q25 with fastp and then assembled into clones with MiXCR by TCRdb, keeping productive beta chains. Each entry merges the rows of one CDR3 protein and shows their most common DNA and genes. TCRdb assigned the V and J calls; the authors' analysis was not used. This sample lists approximately 1.8 million distinct CDR3 sequences; roughly a third were detected once. The ten top clones hold approximately 0.25% of the sample.

What the authors observed across the whole study: In monozygotic twins, recombination models systematically underestimated out-of-frame TCR alpha sharing, but the models matched the sharing seen between unrelated individuals. Out-of-frame TCR alpha sequences shared between twins showed an excess of low generation-probability sequences compared with coincidental sharing between unrelated individuals. Because the same donors could not be followed over many years, the conclusions depended on cross-sectional statistical analysis. Invariant T cells such as MAIT and iNKT could partly confound zero-insertion analyses, although diverse VJ usage argued against such confounding for most clonotypes. The excess sharing between twins in beta out-of-frame sequences was weaker because fewer shared sequences reduced the signal-to-noise ratio. Fewer insertions were carried by abundant cord blood beta clonotypes; a weaker similar trend was observed in young adult naive repertoires, while no such trend was observed in memory repertoires.

The CDR3 sequence holds 13 residues, the cysteine and phenylalanine included. Here the CDR3 DNA is all that survives: 39 bases in frame from base 1. Trimming accounts for 1 base at V and 6 bases at J, while the number of junction bases matched to no gene is 6. The germline V gene (reference sequence) supplies CDR1 DFQATT and CDR2 SNEGSKA. Every donor in the study was a healthy Caucasian. A few counts support this clonotype. What this receptor recognizes is not known. No clone much larger than this one lies a single base away; base qualities are absent. The chain is encoded by TRBV20-1 joined to TRBJ2-7; 7 central nucleotides agree with TRBD1. This clonotype was obtained from a newborn girl in good health. Material for sequencing was cord blood. The CDR3 region: CSARGERQGEQYF. In nucleotides, the sequence is TGCAGTGCTAGAGGTGAACGACAGGGCGAGCAGTACTTC.